Shown below are 31 T cell receptor beta chains from a single sample sequenced in a study of human T cells and chemical hapten exposure listed by TCRdb under 2021. Library prep was done by RACE. These reads were obtained on a NextSeq 500. Starting from the raw public reads, TCRdb applied fastp trimming at Q25, assembled clones with MiXCR and retained in-frame beta chains. Every entry covers one CDR3 protein and lists the most common genes and DNA from its rows. This sample is represented by approximately 95,000 distinct CDR3 sequences; roughly 11% of them were singletons. The top ten hold 2.5% to 3.5% of the sample. This sample's time point label indicates: patch test 2, 6 weeks after DPC sensitization. The treatment or condition label corresponds to: therapeutic diphenylcyclopropenone sensitization with weekly scalp DPC. The sequencing here drew on whole blood, taken in connection with sensitization to the hapten diphenylcyclopropenone (DPC). These TCRs come from a middle-aged woman with alopecia areata. Some clones in this sample may be carry-over from other donors' samples.

This chain uses TRBV6-2 or TRBV6-3 with TRBJ1-1; D gene unclear. V lost 5 bases, J lost 3 bases, and 19 bases lay in between. The germline CDR1 and CDR2 sequences are MNHEY and SVGEGT. The CDR3 spans 16 residues. The CDR3 coding sequence is TGTGCCAGCAGTACCGACGGAAAAGGAATCTACACTGAAGCTTTCTTT. It specifies CASSTDGKGIYTEAFF.

Only a few counts were recorded for this clonotype. The V and J genes are TRBV29-1 and TRBJ1-1; 9 nucleotides match TRBD1. V trimming: 4 bases; J trimming: 9 bases; junction bases outside the gene matches: 9. The CDR3 length is 13 residues. Per germline, CDR1 SQVTM and CDR2 ANQGSEA. The CDR3 DNA is TGCAGCGTTGCCGACAGGGGGGGACGAAAAGCTTTCTTT. Its protein product is CSVADRGGRKAFF.

This clonotype was recorded a few times. The gene calls are TRBV4-2 and TRBJ1-1; possibly TRBD1 for D (5 bases). V was pared by 4 bases and J by 5 bases, with 17 bases between. Germline CDR1 LGHNA, CDR2 YNFKEQ. This CDR3 contains 15 residues. This CDR3 is CASSPQVVGRTEAFF. The CDR3 coding sequence is TGTGCCAGCAGCCCACAGGTCGTAGGAAGGACTGAAGCTTTCTTT.

This clonotype has a handful of counts. The chain recombines TRBV27 with TRBJ2-7; 10 bases are a match to TRBD1. The junction had 5 bases not matched to a gene; V was cut back by 6 bases and J by 0 bases. CDR3 length: 15 residues. The germline V gene encodes CDR1 MNHEY and CDR2 SMNVEV (reference sequence). The CDR3 coding sequence is TGTGCCAGCAGCAAGGGACAGGGGATCTCCTACGAGCAGTACTTC. It yields the protein CASSKGQGISYEQYF.

This clonotype was counted at least ten times. The chain couples TRBV28 to TRBJ1-1; D unresolved. The germline V gene encodes CDR1 MDHEN and CDR2 SYDVKM. CDR3 length: 11 residues. The V end was cut by 2 bases, the J end by 5 bases, with 3 bases between. The CDR3 nucleotides read TGTGCCAGCAGTTTAATAACTGAAGCTTTCTTT. Protein sequence: CASSLITEAFF.

At least ten counts were recorded for this clonotype. The chain combines TRBV20-1 with TRBJ2-1, with 13 bases lining up with TRBD2. CDR3 length equals 15 residues. Trimming removed 5 bases from V and 5 bases from J; junction bases left unmatched: 6. In germline, CDR1 is DFQATT, CDR2 SNEGSKA (reference sequence). Here the CDR3 reads CSAEDGTSGDNEQFF. CDR3 coding DNA: TGCAGTGCTGAAGACGGGACTAGCGGGGACAATGAGCAGTTCTTC.

A word on this clonotype: Just one base apart from a much larger clone, this may be a read error. V and J are TRBV20-1 and TRBJ2-3, with 9 bases lining up with TRBD1. The CDR3 is made up of 15 amino acids. The V and J ends lost 6 bases and 4 bases, in that order; junction bases with no gene match: 11. The germline V gene has CDR1 DFQATT and CDR2 SNEGSKA (reference sequence). CDR3 protein: CSALNRQGVADTQYF. CDR3 sequence (DNA): TGCAGTGCCCTCAACCGACAGGGGGTGGCAGATACGCAGTATTTT.

About this clonotype itself: Possible read error: a much larger clone is one base away. The V call is TRBV5-1, the J call TRBJ1-2; no definite D call. With 5 bases removed from V and 2 bases from J, the gap between germline ends came to 10 bases. This CDR3 comprises 13 residues. Germline CDR1 SGHRS, CDR2 YFSETQ. CDR3 sequence (DNA): TGCGCCAGCAGTCTTTCGGACAACTATGGCTACACCTTC. It is translated as CASSLSDNYGYTF. The whole variable domain, filled in from reference TRBV5-1 and TRBJ1-2, reads KAGVTQTPRYLIKTRGQQVTLSCSPISGHRSVSWYQQTPGQGLQFLFEYFSETQRNKGNFPGRFSGRQFSNSRSEMNVSTLELGDSALYLCASSLSDNYGYTFGSGTRLTVV.

This clonotype was detected a few times. This rearrangement joins TRBV6-1 to TRBJ2-3; 12 nucleotides line up with TRBD2. Germline V gives CDR1 MNHNS, CDR2 SASEGT. The V and J ends lost 4 bases and 5 bases, in that order; junction bases with no gene match: 7. This CDR3 has 16 residues. CDR3 bases: TGTGCCAGCAGTGCCACTAGCGGGGGGTTCGGAGATACGCAGTATTTT. Translated: CASSATSGGFGDTQYF.

The chain carries TRBV20-1 and TRBJ2-7; 8 nucleotides line up with TRBD2. The length of the CDR3 is 15 residues. The germline gives CDR1 DFQATT, CDR2 SNEGSKA (reference sequence). The J segment lost 0 bases and the V segment lost 6 bases, leaving 10 bases of the junction unmatched. In nucleotides, the CDR3 is TGCAGTGCGGCACTAGCGGAGGGGACCTCCTACGAGCAGTACTTC. It is translated as CSAALAEGTSYEQYF.

This clonotype turned up a few times. The J gene is TRBJ2-5, the V gene TRBV29-1, with no clear D. CDR1 SQVTM and CDR2 ANQGSEA come from the germline V gene. The CDR3 is 12 residues long. Between the trimmed V and J ends, which lost 3 bases and 3 bases, there was a span of 8 bases. CDR3 DNA sequence: TGCAGCGTTGAGCGCCGGGAAGAGACCCAGTACTTC. This sequence encodes CSVERREETQYF. The whole variable domain, remainder taken from reference TRBV29-1 and TRBJ2-5, is SAVISQKPSRDICQRGTSLTIQCQVDSQVTMMFWYRQQPGQSLTLIATANQGSEATYESGFVIDKFPISRPNLTFSTLTVSNMSPEDSSIYLCSVERREETQYFGPGTRLLVL.

The chain carries TRBV28 and TRBJ2-7; no clear D gene. CDR3 size: 12 residues. The V end was cut by 3 bases, the J end by 3 bases, with 6 bases between. Germline CDR1 MDHEN, CDR2 SYDVKM. This chain's CDR3 is CASSFQSYEQYF. CDR3 bases: TGTGCCAGCAGTTTTCAGAGCTACGAGCAGTACTTC.

The genes are TRBV18 and TRBJ2-7; D is unresolved. The V end was cut by 3 bases, the J end by 7 bases, with 13 bases between. Germline lookup yields CDR1 KGHSH and CDR2 LQKENI. The CDR3 has 13 amino acids. The CDR3 nucleotides are TGTGCCAGCTCACCGAACTTGATCGTTGAGCAGTACTTC. It encodes CASSPNLIVEQYF.

This clonotype showed up just a few times. The rearrangement links TRBV6-2 or TRBV6-3 to TRBJ1-5; 8 bases are a match to TRBD1. The CDR3 sequence is 15 residues long. With 5 bases clipped from V and 5 bases from J, the junction kept 8 bases outside the gene matches. CDR1 and CDR2 from the germline V gene are MNHEY and SVGEGT. This CDR3 reads CASSRLRTGHQPQHF. CDR3 sequence (DNA): TGTGCCAGCAGTCGTCTCCGGACAGGGCATCAGCCCCAGCATTTT.

This clonotype came up a few times. The V gene is TRBV6-2 or TRBV6-3, the J gene TRBJ2-2; TRBD1 is a possible D gene (6 bases). V shed 0 bases and J shed 7 bases, with 12 bases lying between them. The CDR3 sequence is 15 residues long. CDR1 and CDR2 (germline): MNHEY, SVGEGT. The CDR3 sequence: CASSYSGTKRGELFF. The CDR3 nucleotides are TGTGCCAGCAGTTACTCAGGGACAAAACGCGGGGAGCTGTTTTTT.

This clonotype was seen a handful of times. V and J are TRBV9 and TRBJ1-1; D unclear. Trimming removed 3 bases at V and 0 bases at J, with 9 bases between. Per the germline V gene, CDR1 is SGDLS and CDR2 is YYNGEE. The CDR3 contains 14 residues. CDR3 loop: CASSAKNMNTEAFF. For the CDR3, the DNA is TGTGCCAGCAGCGCTAAGAACATGAACACTGAAGCTTTCTTT.

J is TRBJ2-1 and V is TRBV19, with 8 bases fitting TRBD2. Germline CDR1 is LNHDA and CDR2 is SQIVND (reference sequence). The V segment lost 1 base and the J segment 8 bases; nucleotides outside the gene matches: 4. CDR3 size: 14 residues. CDR3 protein: CASSIAGGPDEQFF. The CDR3 DNA sequence: TGTGCCAGTAGTATAGCGGGAGGGCCGGATGAGCAGTTCTTC.

This clonotype was seen only a few times. This rearrangement joins TRBV29-1 to TRBJ2-2; maybe TRBD1 (6 bases). V was clipped by 7 bases and J by 4 bases, with 13 bases between them. This CDR3 region has 13 residues. Germline loops: CDR1 SQVTM, CDR2 ANQGSEA. The CDR3 protein is CSGGRGRTGELFF. The CDR3 nucleotides read TGCAGCGGGGGGCGAGGGCGCACCGGGGAGCTGTTTTTT.

This clonotype was seen at least ten times. The chain uses TRBV6-2 or TRBV6-3 and TRBJ2-5, with a weak D call TRBD1 (6 bases). The CDR3 loop spans 15 amino acids. The V gene lost 5 bases and the J gene lost 5 bases, with 18 bases spanning the gap. Germline-derived CDR1 and CDR2 are MNHEY and SVGEGT. CDR3 protein: CASSDEGTPQETQYF. CDR3 DNA: TGTGCCAGCAGTGACGAAGGGACACCCCAGGAGACCCAGTACTTC.

Note on this clonotype: A much larger clone sits a single nucleotide away, making a read error possible. The V and J genes are TRBV29-1 and TRBJ2-7; no definite D call. The CDR3 loop spans 15 amino acids. From germline, CDR1 is SQVTM and CDR2 ANQGSEA. The V gene lost 5 bases and the J gene lost 2 bases, with 19 bases spanning the gap. The DNA for the CDR3 is TGCAGCGTTTTGGACCTCCAGGACGTCGCCTACGAGCAGTACTTC. Protein product: CSVLDLQDVAYEQYF.

About this clonotype: Germline and junction disagree at one end, which may indicate a read error. This chain uses TRBV5-4 with TRBJ1-4; TRBD1 matches at 7 bases. Per germline, CDR1 SGHNT and CDR2 YYREEE (reference sequence). CDR3 length equals 15 residues. CDR3 amino acids: CASSWDSSTNEKLYF. The CDR3 nucleotides read TGTGCCAGCAGCTGGGACAGCTCAACTAATGAAAAACTGTATTTT.

The chain recombines TRBV4-1 with TRBJ2-1; 8 bases match TRBD2. CDR3 length equals 13 residues. V gave up 5 bases and J gave up 7 bases; unmatched junction bases: 4. Germline V lookup: CDR1 MGHRA, CDR2 YSYEKL. This CDR3 reads CASSGTRLNEQFF. The CDR3 region has the DNA TGCGCCAGCAGCGGGACTAGGTTAAATGAGCAGTTCTTC.

The chain recombines TRBV29-1 with TRBJ2-1; tentative D call: TRBD2 (7 bases). The germline V and J ends were trimmed by 1 base and 7 bases, with 14 bases remaining between them. The CDR3 sequence is 14 residues long. The germline V gene has CDR1 SQVTM and CDR2 ANQGSEA. The CDR3 reads CSVEVWGGGNEQFF. The CDR3 DNA sequence: TGCAGCGTTGAAGTGTGGGGGGGCGGGAATGAGCAGTTCTTC.

This clonotype was detected only a few times. This chain uses TRBV5-1 with TRBJ2-1; D might be TRBD1 (6 bases). V was cut by 4 bases and J by 6 bases, with 17 bases left in between. Germline V CDR1 and CDR2: SGHRS, YFSETQ. The CDR3 length is 15 residues. CDR3 bases: TGCGCCAGCAGCAACCCAACCAGGGGCGTCAATGAGCAGTTCTTC. Its protein product is CASSNPTRGVNEQFF.

This clonotype was seen ten or more times. V usage is TRBV5-1 and J usage is TRBJ1-2; maybe TRBD1 (6 bases). In germline, CDR1 is SGHRS, CDR2 YFSETQ. V lost 4 bases, J lost 0 bases, and 13 bases lay in between. The CDR3 sequence is 15 residues long. The CDR3 sequence is CASSPWTAANYGYTF. CDR3 sequence (DNA): TGCGCCAGCAGCCCATGGACAGCAGCTAACTATGGCTACACCTTC. Full variable domain (outside the CDR3, taken from reference TRBV5-1 and TRBJ1-2): KAGVTQTPRYLIKTRGQQVTLSCSPISGHRSVSWYQQTPGQGLQFLFEYFSETQRNKGNFPGRFSGRQFSNSRSEMNVSTLELGDSALYLCASSPWTAANYGYTFGSGTRLTVV.

This clonotype was seen at least ten times. The chain links TRBV7-9 to TRBJ2-7; perhaps D is TRBD1 or TRBD2 (5 bases each). This CDR3 region has 15 residues. V lost 5 bases and J lost 0, with 14 bases in between. Germline V gene data show CDR1 as SEHNR and CDR2 as FQNEAQ (reference sequence). CDR3 amino acids: CASSAGTGSSYEQYF. DNA for the CDR3: TGTGCCAGCAGCGCCGGGACGGGGAGCTCCTACGAGCAGTACTTC.

The CDR3 loop reads CASSFGGFPEAFF. CDR3 coding DNA: TGTGCCAGCAGTTTCGGGGGATTCCCTGAAGCTTTCTTT. The rearrangement uses TRBV12-3 or TRBV12-4 and TRBJ1-1, with D tentatively TRBD1 (5 bases). With 3 bases removed from V and 6 bases from J, the gap between germline ends came to 11 bases. The CDR3 loop spans 13 amino acids.

V is TRBV12-3 or TRBV12-4 and J is TRBJ2-5; 12 bases line up with TRBD2. CDR3 length: 17 residues. After removal of 2 bases from V and 0 bases from J, the junction contained 4 bases not matched to a gene. The CDR3 sequence: CASSLLAGGRYQETQYF. In DNA, the CDR3 is TGTGCCAGCAGTTTACTAGCGGGAGGGAGGTACCAAGAGACCCAGTACTTC.

The V and J genes are TRBV29-1 and TRBJ2-5, with 7 nucleotides matching TRBD1. The CDR3 is made up of 13 amino acids. Germline-derived CDR1 and CDR2 are SQVTM and ANQGSEA. The J segment lost 2 bases and the V segment lost 7 bases, leaving 7 bases of the junction unmatched. The DNA of the CDR3 is TGCAGCGGACTGCGACAGGGACAAGAGACCCAGTACTTC. It codes for CSGLRQGQETQYF.

This clonotype was observed a few times. The rearrangement joins TRBV10-3 to TRBJ2-7; 11 positions match TRBD2. The CDR3 extends over 16 amino acids. Germline CDR1 reads ENHRY; CDR2 reads SYGVKD. V lost 4 bases, J lost 1 base, and 6 bases stayed unmatched. The CDR3 region has the DNA TGTGCCATCAGTGGTCCCGGGACTAGCGGATCCTACGAGCAGTACTTC. Translation gives CAISGPGTSGSYEQYF.

The chain employs TRBV6-5 and TRBJ1-5; a weak D match, TRBD1 (5 bases). The CDR3 has 13 residues. Trimming cost V 7 bases and J 2 bases, with 9 bases left between them. In germline, CDR1 is MNHEY, CDR2 SVGAGI. CDR3 sequence reads: CASTRDGNQPQHF. DNA of the CDR3: TGTGCCAGCACGAGGGACGGCAATCAGCCCCAGCATTTT.